This T cell receptor beta chain was observed in a study of shared clonotypes between healthy human individuals. V was pared by 2 bases and J by 0 bases, with 9 bases between. Germline values: CDR1 SGDLS, CDR2 YYNGEE. The CDR3 spans 15 residues. For each subset, genomic DNA was distributed in equal portions over several immunoSEQ plates. The assay was immunoSEQ multiplex PCR, and TCRdb's table has in-frame clones only and misses some. The table lists hundreds of thousands of clones, 90% to 96% of them singletons. The sequenced sample was naive CD4+ T cells sorted from blood. Subset meaning: CD45RA+ positively selected. The chain links TRBV9 to TRBJ2-4; D perhaps matches TRBD2 (6 bases). The TCR sequence derives from a woman aged 25 to 39 in good health. The CDR3 coding sequence is TGTGCCAGCAGCGTGGGCGGGGTAGCCAAAAACATTCAGTACTTC. Its protein is CASSVGGVAKNIQYF.